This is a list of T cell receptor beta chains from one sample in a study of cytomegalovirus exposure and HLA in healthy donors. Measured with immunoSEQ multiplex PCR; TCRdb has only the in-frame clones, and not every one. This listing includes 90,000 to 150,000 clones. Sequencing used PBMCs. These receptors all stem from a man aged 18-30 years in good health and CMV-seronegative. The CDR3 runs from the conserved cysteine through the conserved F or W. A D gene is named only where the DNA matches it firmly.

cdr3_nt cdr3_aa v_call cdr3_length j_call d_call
TGTGCCAGCTCAGCAAGGAAAGAGGGTGAAGCTTTCTTT CASSARKEGEAFF TRBV18 13 TRBJ1-1 -
TGTGCCAGCTCACCTGCCGGACAGGGCTACGAGCAGTACTTC CASSPAGQGYEQYF TRBV18 14 TRBJ2-7 TRBD1
TGTGCCAGCAGTTTAGCGGGGTTCGGGAACACTGAAGCTTTCTTT CASSLAGFGNTEAFF TRBV27 15 TRBJ1-1 -
TGTGCCACCCCGGGACAGGGTCGGTTCGGTACGCAGTATTTT CATPGQGRFGTQYF TRBV6-4 14 TRBJ2-3 TRBD1
TGTGCCAGCAGCGTAACTAGCGGGGGGTCCCCTAGCACAGATACGCAGTATTTT CASSVTSGGSPSTDTQYF TRBV9 18 TRBJ2-3 TRBD2
TGTGCCATCAGTGGATCGGGACAGCTTAATGAAAAACTGTTTTTT CAISGSGQLNEKLFF TRBV10-3 15 TRBJ1-4 TRBD1
TGTGCCAGCAGCTTAACTAGCGGGGTCAATGAGCAGTTCTTC CASSLTSGVNEQFF TRBV7-9 14 TRBJ2-1 TRBD2
TGTGCCAGCAGCCCAGGACAGGGTAACTCCTACGAGCAGTACTTC CASSPGQGNSYEQYF TRBV27 15 TRBJ2-7 TRBD1
TGTGCCAGCAGTCCGGGACTCCCTACCGGGGAGCTGTTTTTT CASSPGLPTGELFF TRBV28 14 TRBJ2-2 -
TGTGCCAGTAGTATTCCGAGGGCAGCTTCTGGGGCCAACGTCCTGACTTTC CASSIPRAASGANVLTF TRBV19 17 TRBJ2-6 -
TGTGCCAGCAGCACGAGTCCGGGACAGGGGGCGGATGAGCAGTTCTTC CASSTSPGQGADEQFF TRBV11-3 16 TRBJ2-1 TRBD1
TGTGCCATCAGGAGCTTATCTAGCACAGATACGCAGTATTTT CAIRSLSSTDTQYF TRBV10-3 14 TRBJ2-3 -
TGCGCCAGCAGCCCGGAGACAGGGATTTCACCCCTCCACTTT CASSPETGISPLHF TRBV5-1 14 TRBJ1-6 TRBD1
TGTGCCTGGGACAGTACTTCACCCCTCCACTTT CAWDSTSPLHF TRBV30 11 TRBJ1-6 -
TGTGCCAGCACCGAGGGACAGGGAAATTCACCCCTCCACTTT CASTEGQGNSPLHF TRBV6-4 14 TRBJ1-6 TRBD1
TGTGCCACCAACCCTGGGACAGGGCTTGGAAACGAGCAGTACTTC CATNPGTGLGNEQYF TRBV28 15 TRBJ2-7 TRBD1
TGTGCTAGCAGCAAAGACCCACGGGGCACAGATACGCAGTATTTT CASSKDPRGTDTQYF TRBV7-7 15 TRBJ2-3 -
TGCGCCAGCAGCCTTAGCGGGAGCTCCTACAATGAGCAGTTCTTC CASSLSGSSYNEQFF TRBV5-1 15 TRBJ2-1 TRBD2
TGTGCCAGCAGCAAAGGTCGGACAGGGGGTGGCTACGAGCAGTACTTC CASSKGRTGGGYEQYF TRBV21-1 16 TRBJ2-7 -
TGTGCCAGCCGGAATAGCGGCCGCTCCTACGAGCAGTACTTC CASRNSGRSYEQYF TRBV28 14 TRBJ2-7 -
TGTGCCAGCTCACCAAGCAGCGGCTATCAGCCCCAGCATTTT CASSPSSGYQPQHF TRBV18 14 TRBJ1-5 -
TGCGCCAGCAGTTATGACGGGAGGACCGGGGAGCTGTTTTTT CASSYDGRTGELFF TRBV10-1 14 TRBJ2-2 TRBD2
TGTGCCAGCAGTGTACAGGGATGGGCCACTGAAGCTTTCTTT CASSVQGWATEAFF TRBV28 14 TRBJ1-1 -
TGTGCCAGCAGTGCCGGACAGGGGGGGAACAATGAGCAGTTCTTC CASSAGQGGNNEQFF TRBV6-4 15 TRBJ2-1 TRBD1
TGTGCCAGCAGTGAGGGTGGGCCAGACGCGACCCTATATGGCTACACCTTC CASSEGGPDATLYGYTF TRBV6-4 17 TRBJ1-2 -
TGTGCCAGTAGTACCGGGACAGGGTCCCACGAGCAGTACTTC CASSTGTGSHEQYF TRBV19 14 TRBJ2-7 TRBD1
TGTGCCAGCCGAAGGAGTAACTCCTACAATGAGCAGTTCTTC CASRRSNSYNEQFF TRBV27 14 TRBJ2-1 -
TGTGCCAGTAGTCCCAGAGGGACTAGCGGGAGACAGGATACGCAGTATTTT CASSPRGTSGRQDTQYF TRBV19 17 TRBJ2-3 TRBD2
TGCAGCGTTGAGGAGGGAGCGGGGAATGAGCAGTTCTTC CSVEEGAGNEQFF TRBV29-1 13 TRBJ2-1 TRBD2
TGTGCCAGCAGCCAGTATTTAGACAGGGTCGCTGAAGCTTTCTTT CASSQYLDRVAEAFF TRBV14 15 TRBJ1-1 TRBD1
TGTGCCAGCAGCCCAGACCTAGTGGAAGCTTTCTTT CASSPDLVEAFF TRBV7-9 12 TRBJ1-1 -
TGTGCCAGCAGCTTTCTATACAATGAGCAGTTCTTC CASSFLYNEQFF TRBV13 12 TRBJ2-1 -
TGCAGCGTTGATTTAGACACCCGTACAATTCATACGCAGTATTTT CSVDLDTRTIHTQYF TRBV29-1 15 TRBJ2-3 -
TGTGCCAGCAGCACCCAGAGGGACAGGGTCCCTGAGGGTGGGAACACTGAAGCTTTCTTT CASSTQRDRVPEGGNTEAFF TRBV9 20 TRBJ1-1 TRBD1
TGTGCCACCTCCGGGACAGTCACAGATACGCAGTATTTT CATSGTVTDTQYF TRBV15 13 TRBJ2-3 TRBD1
TGTGCCAGAAGCTTTCGGGAAAACACCGGGGAGCTGTTTTTT CARSFRENTGELFF TRBV7-5 14 TRBJ2-2 -
TGTGCCAGCAGGACCAGGGGCCCGAACACTGAAGCTTTCTTT CASRTRGPNTEAFF TRBV2 14 TRBJ1-1 -
TGTGCCAGCAGCTTGGGGACAGGCTGGGGGCTAGCCAAAAACATTCAGTACTTC CASSLGTGWGLAKNIQYF TRBV5-4 18 TRBJ2-4 TRBD1
TGCGCCAGCAGCCAAGCGTCAGGGGAGTTCTACGAGCAGTACTTC CASSQASGEFYEQYF TRBV4-1 15 TRBJ2-7 -
TGCGCCAGCAGCCCTGAGAGGGGGTACTATGGCTACACCTTC CASSPERGYYGYTF TRBV5-1 14 TRBJ1-2 -
TGTGCCAGCAGTGAAGAAAGGGGGTCCAATCAGCCCCAGCATTTT CASSEERGSNQPQHF TRBV6-1 15 TRBJ1-5 -
TGCAGCGTTGAAAAAGGGTTGGGGACAGGGCCCAATGAGCAGTTCTTC CSVEKGLGTGPNEQFF TRBV29-1 16 TRBJ2-1 TRBD1
TGTGCCAGCAGCCCCCAGGGGGCGAAGACCCAGTACTTC CASSPQGAKTQYF TRBV7-9 13 TRBJ2-5 TRBD1
TGTGCCAGCAGCGCGGCGGGACAGGGTTACGAGCAGTACTTC CASSAAGQGYEQYF TRBV9 14 TRBJ2-7 TRBD1
TGCGCCAGCGGGGTTGGGGGGGCGACTCTGGAGACCCAGTACTTC CASGVGGATLETQYF TRBV5-1 15 TRBJ2-5 -
TGTGCCAGCAGCCGGGGAATCATGAACACTGAAGCTTTCTTT CASSRGIMNTEAFF TRBV5-6 14 TRBJ1-1 -
TGTGCCAGCAGTGAATCTTCCGGGAACAATCAGCCCCAGCATTTT CASSESSGNNQPQHF TRBV6-1 15 TRBJ1-5 -
TGTGCCAGCAGTCGGGGGTACTACAATGAGCAGTTCTTC CASSRGYYNEQFF TRBV6-5 13 TRBJ2-1 -
TGTGCCAGGGGGGAGGTGAGATCCTACGAGCAGTACTTC CARGEVRSYEQYF TRBV6-4 13 TRBJ2-7 -
TGTGCCAGCAGCAAAACTAGCGGGGGCCTCCAAGAGACCCAGTACTTC CASSKTSGGLQETQYF TRBV7-9 16 TRBJ2-5 TRBD2
TGCGCCAGCAGCGAGAGGGCCTCCTACAATGAGCAGTTCTTC CASSERASYNEQFF TRBV5-1 14 TRBJ2-1 -
TGTGCCAGTAGTCAGACCACGGCGGAGCCCCAGCATTTT CASSQTTAEPQHF TRBV19 13 TRBJ1-5 -
TGTGCCAGCACCAGACAGGGATTAAACCCTGAAGCTTTCTTT CASTRQGLNPEAFF TRBV6-5 14 TRBJ1-1 TRBD1
TGTGCCAGCAGCTCGCGGATCCACAAAGGGGCCAATCAGCCCCAGCATTTT CASSSRIHKGANQPQHF TRBV7-3 17 TRBJ1-5 -
TGTGCCAGCGCCGGGGGAGCAGGCCTCTCCTACGAGCAGTACTTC CASAGGAGLSYEQYF TRBV7-3 15 TRBJ2-7 -
TGCGCCAGCAGCCAAGATGGGGAGGTGGTCGGGGAGCTGTTTTTT CASSQDGEVVGELFF TRBV4-1 15 TRBJ2-2 -
TGTGCCAGCAGCTTAGGCCTAATGAGGAGTGGCTACACCTTC CASSLGLMRSGYTF TRBV13 14 TRBJ1-2 -
TGTGCCAGTAGCCACAGGGAGAGGGCCAACTATGGCTACACCTTC CASSHRERANYGYTF TRBV19 15 TRBJ1-2 -
TGTGCCAGCAGCCCTACCGGTATATCTTCGGAAGCTTTCTTT CASSPTGISSEAFF TRBV11-3 14 TRBJ1-1 -